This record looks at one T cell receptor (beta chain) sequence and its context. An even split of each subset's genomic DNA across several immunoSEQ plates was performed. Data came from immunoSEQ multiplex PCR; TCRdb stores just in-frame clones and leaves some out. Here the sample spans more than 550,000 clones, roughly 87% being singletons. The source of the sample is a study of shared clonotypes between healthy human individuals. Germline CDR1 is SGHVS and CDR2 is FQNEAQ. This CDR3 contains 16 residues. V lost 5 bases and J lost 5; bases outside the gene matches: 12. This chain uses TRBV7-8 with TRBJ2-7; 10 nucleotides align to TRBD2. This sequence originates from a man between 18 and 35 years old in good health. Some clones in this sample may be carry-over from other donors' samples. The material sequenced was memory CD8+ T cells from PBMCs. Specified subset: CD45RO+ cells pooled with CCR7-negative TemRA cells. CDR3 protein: CASSPWLAGVSNEQYF. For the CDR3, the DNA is TGTGCCAGCAGCCCCTGGCTAGCGGGAGTCAGCAACGAGCAGTACTTC.